This T cell receptor (beta chain) was found in a study of cytomegalovirus exposure and HLA in healthy donors. CDR1 and CDR2 (germline): LNHNV, YYDKDF (reference sequence). The CDR3 covers 15 residues. V was shortened by 0 bases and J by 2 bases, with 8 bases between the two germline ends. In the case of this clone: The antigen is unknown.

The PCR ran on 60 Vbeta and 13 Jbeta primers. Sequencing was performed with immunoSEQ multiplex PCR; in TCRdb, only in-frame clones are kept and a portion is missing. The table has around 76,000 clones, around 73% seen once. Study-wide results and limits: High sensitivity and specificity were reportedly achieved when the classifier diagnosed cytomegalovirus status. Presence/absence analyses rested on an assumption that sequencing depth was roughly uniform across donors.

The chain combines TRBV15 with TRBJ1-3; D is perhaps TRBD1 (6 bases). The sequence was obtained from a woman aged 40-49 years in good health and CMV-seropositive. Sequences were obtained from PBMCs. In DNA form, the CDR3 reads TGTGCCACCAGCAGAGATGCAGGGGCTGGAAACACCATATATTTT. It translates to CATSRDAGAGNTIYF.